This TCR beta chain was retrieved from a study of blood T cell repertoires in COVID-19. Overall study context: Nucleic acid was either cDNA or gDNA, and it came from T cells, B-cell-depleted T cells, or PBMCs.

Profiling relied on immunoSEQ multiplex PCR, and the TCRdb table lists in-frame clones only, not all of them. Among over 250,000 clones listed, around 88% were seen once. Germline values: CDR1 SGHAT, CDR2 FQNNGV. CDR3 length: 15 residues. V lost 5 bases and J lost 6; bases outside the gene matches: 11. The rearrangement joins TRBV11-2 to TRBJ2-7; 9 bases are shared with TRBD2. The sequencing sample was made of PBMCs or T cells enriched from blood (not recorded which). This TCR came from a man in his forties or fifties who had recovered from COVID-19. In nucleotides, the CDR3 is TGTGCCAGCAGCCCCACCGTAGCGGGAGTTTCCGAGCAGTACTTC. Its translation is CASSPTVAGVSEQYF.